The 14 T cell receptor beta chains below all came from one sample that was sequenced in a study of cytomegalovirus exposure and HLA in healthy donors. The PCR made use of 60 Vbeta and 13 Jbeta primers. The assay was immunoSEQ multiplex PCR, and TCRdb's table has in-frame clones only and misses some. The table gives about 130,000 clones; the top ten clones make up around 1.5% of it. The sequenced sample consisted of PBMCs. All receptors derive from a woman aged 40 to 50 in good health and CMV-seronegative.

J is TRBJ1-1 and V is TRBV19, with D possibly being TRBD1 (5 bases). Germline assignment: CDR1 LNHDA and CDR2 SQIVND (reference sequence). Trimming shortened V by 4 bases and J by 6 bases, and 12 bases separated the two germline ends. The length of the CDR3 is 13 residues. The DNA of the CDR3 is TGTGCCAGTAGTAGGGGGACTTCAGCTGAAGCTTTCTTT. Protein: CASSRGTSAEAFF.

The rearrangement joins TRBV7-8 to TRBJ1-5, with TRBD1 identical over 7 bases. V gave up 5 bases and J gave up 0 bases; unmatched junction bases: 7. Germline V gene sequence: CDR1 SGHVS, CDR2 FQNEAQ. This CDR3 has 16 residues. CDR3 in amino acids: CASSHRTGFSNQPQHF. In DNA form, the CDR3 reads TGTGCCAGCAGCCATCGGACAGGCTTTAGCAATCAGCCCCAGCATTTT. Combining the CDR3 with reference TRBV7-8 and TRBJ1-5 gives the whole variable domain GAGVSQSPRYKVAKRGQDVALRCDPISGHVSLFWYQQALGQGPEFLTYFQNEAQLDKSGLPSDRFFAERPEGSVSTLKIQRTQQEDSAVYLCASSHRTGFSNQPQHFGDGTRLSIL.

V and J are TRBV6-1 and TRBJ1-1; a possible D gene is TRBD1 (6 bases). V lost 4 bases and J lost 5, with 11 bases in between. CDR1 and CDR2 (germline): MNHNS, SASEGT. The CDR3 runs to 13 residues. CDR3 bases: TGTGCCAGCAGTGTCCGGACAGTGACTGAAGCTTTCTTT. Translation: CASSVRTVTEAFF.

The chain joins TRBV6-5 to TRBJ1-2; D might be TRBD1 (5 bases). Germline-derived CDR1 and CDR2 are MNHEY and SVGAGI. CDR3 length: 13 amino acids. Between the trimmed V and J ends, which lost 4 bases and 8 bases, there was a span of 14 bases. This CDR3 is CASSLTDIGGYTF. The DNA of the CDR3 is TGTGCCAGCAGTTTGACGGACATAGGGGGCTACACCTTC.

The chain joins TRBV6-5 to TRBJ2-1; 8 nucleotides match TRBD1. Per germline, CDR1 MNHEY and CDR2 SVGAGI. This CDR3 comprises 15 residues. Trimming cost V 0 bases and J 9 bases; bases outside gene matches: 7. The CDR3 is CASSYSRQGRTEQFF. CDR3 bases: TGTGCCAGCAGTTACTCGCGACAGGGGCGGACTGAGCAGTTCTTC.

The chain combines TRBV4-1 with TRBJ1-2, with D maybe TRBD1 (6 bases). CDR3 length: 15 amino acids. V was pared by 6 bases and J by 4 bases, with 18 bases between. The germline V gene has CDR1 MGHRA and CDR2 YSYEKL. The CDR3 is CASSGRTERAYGYTF. The CDR3 nucleotides are TGCGCCAGCAGTGGAAGGACAGAACGGGCCTATGGCTACACCTTC.

V gene TRBV11-2 combines with J gene TRBJ2-6; weak D call: TRBD1 (5 bases). The CDR3 consists of 15 residues. CDR1 is SGHAT, CDR2 FQNNGV, per germline. The V and J ends lost 3 bases and 0 bases respectively, with 6 bases between them. This chain's CDR3 is CASSFTGSGANVLTF. The CDR3 nucleotides read TGTGCCAGCAGCTTTACAGGCTCTGGGGCCAACGTCCTGACTTTC.

This chain joins TRBV29-1 and TRBJ2-7; D may be TRBD1 (6 bases). This CDR3 contains 13 residues. Germline values: CDR1 SQVTM, CDR2 ANQGSEA. Trimming took off 3 bases at V and 4 bases at J, with 13 bases between the two ends. This CDR3 is CSVDSGDGYEQYF. For the CDR3, the DNA is TGCAGCGTTGATTCAGGGGATGGGTACGAGCAGTACTTC.

This chain links TRBV27 with TRBJ2-5; 7 positions agree with TRBD1. With 6 bases clipped from V and 2 bases from J, the junction kept 12 bases outside the gene matches. The CDR3 runs 16 residues. CDR1 is MNHEY, CDR2 SMNVEV, per germline (reference sequence). CDR3 bases: TGTGCCAGCAGGTTCCCGCCGAGCAGGGGGCAAGAGACCCAGTACTTC. It is translated as CASRFPPSRGQETQYF.

About this clone itself: The germline gene is not matched at one end of the junction; a read error may be the cause. This chain uses TRBV7-7 with TRBJ2-2, with TRBD2 identical over 7 bases. The CDR3 runs to 19 residues. Germline CDR1 reads SSHAT; CDR2 reads FNYEAQ (reference sequence). CDR3 DNA sequence: TGTGCTAGCAGCTCACGTTCCTCAACCGGGACTAACTACACCGGGGAGCTGTTTTTT. Protein product: CASSSRSSTGTNYTGELFF.

This chain connects TRBV11-3 to TRBJ1-5; unclear D gene. The CDR3 extends over 16 amino acids. The germline gives CDR1 SGHNT, CDR2 YENEEA. V was clipped by 1 base and J by 4 bases, with 14 bases between them. As DNA, the CDR3 is TGTGCCAGCAGCTTAGCGGCCAGATTGAGGAATCAGCCCCAGCATTTT. Protein sequence: CASSLAARLRNQPQHF. Supplemented by reference TRBV11-3 and TRBJ1-5, the full variable domain reads EAGVVQSPRYKIIEKKQPVAFWCNPISGHNTLYWYLQNLGQGPELLIRYENEEAVDDSQLPKDRFSAERLKGVDSTLKIQPAELGDSAVYLCASSLAARLRNQPQHFGDGTRLSIL.

The rearrangement uses TRBV5-1 and TRBJ2-1; 7 bases line up with TRBD1. V dropped 6 bases and J dropped 8; count of bases not matched to a gene: 14. Germline V CDR1 and CDR2: SGHRS, YFSETQ. The CDR3 has 15 residues. The CDR3 bases are TGCGCCAGCACCGGACAGGCTTCAGTGTTGGATGAGCAGTTCTTC. Its translation is CASTGQASVLDEQFF.

The chain links TRBV5-1 to TRBJ2-7; 9 bases map to TRBD1. The CDR3 contains 14 residues. V shed 7 bases, J shed 7 bases, and the junction held 12 bases outside the gene matches. The germline CDR1 and CDR2 sequences are SGHRS and YFSETQ. Here the CDR3 reads CASASGTGRGEQYV. CDR3 nucleotides: TGCGCCAGCGCCTCCGGGACAGGGAGAGGGGAGCAGTACGTC.

The chain carries TRBV6-5 and TRBJ1-2; 7 positions agree with TRBD1. CDR3 length: 15 residues. V shed 5 bases and J 4 bases; nucleotides not matched to a gene: 10. Germline CDR1 and CDR2: MNHEY and SVGAGI. CDR3 coding DNA: TGTGCCAGCAGTCGGACAGGCCCTGGGGGCTATGGCTACACCTTC. It translates to CASSRTGPGGYGYTF.